This T cell receptor beta chain was identified in a study of blood T cell repertoires in COVID-19. Looking at the study overall: The cDNA or gDNA used as material had been derived from T cells, B-cell-depleted T cells, or PBMCs.

The CDR3 length is 17 residues. Looked up from germline, CDR1 is SNHLY and CDR2 is FYNNEI. The germline V and J ends were trimmed by 7 bases and 0 bases, with 21 bases remaining between them. Assay used: immunoSEQ multiplex PCR; TCRdb lists only in-frame clones, some missing. Of 85,000 to 100,000 clones listed, 65% to 90% are singletons. Sequencing input: peripheral blood. The TCR originated in a man in his 60s with acute or convalescent COVID-19. This chain uses TRBV2 with TRBJ1-2; no clear D. This CDR3 reads CASTKEERTATNYGYTF. CDR3 nucleotides: TGTGCCAGCACTAAAGAAGAAAGGACTGCTACTAACTATGGCTACACCTTC.